One and the same sample provided the 9 T cell receptor beta chains below, sequenced in a study of patients and donors after allogeneic stem cell transplantation. TCRdb re-called the RT-PCR reads with MiXCR, one entry per CDR3 protein. This sample yields under 200,000 distinct CDR3 sequences, of which 25% to 35% are seen a single time; roughly 3.2% belongs to the top ten. The sequenced material came from blood, either unsorted or a sorted T cell fraction (not recorded which). Receptors originate from a human donor who was either an allogeneic HSCT recipient or a stem cell or donor lymphocyte infusion donor (not recorded which). It is not recorded whose cells these are; they may come from a transplant donor.

This chain joins TRBV21-1 and TRBJ2-3; TRBD2 reflects the table's D call only, with no check against the DNA. TRBV21-1 is a known pseudogene. This CDR3 is built from 16 residues. The CDR3 DNA sequence: TGTGCCAGCAGCAATCGGGCGGGAGTTCCCCAGGATACGCAGTATTTT. It is translated as CASSNRAGVPQDTQYF.

The chain links TRBV12-5 to TRBJ2-7, with D uncertain. The V gene lost 3 bases and the J gene lost 4 bases, with 10 bases spanning the gap. In germline, CDR1 is LGHNT, CDR2 FRNRAP. CDR3 length equals 13 residues. CDR3 bases: TGTGCTAGTGGTTTCGCCCGAGGTTACGAGCAGTACTTC. Its translation is CASGFARGYEQYF.

The CDR3 DNA sequence: TGTGCCAGCAGCGGATTGGAGGGCCAGCCCCAGCATTTT. It specifies CASSGLEGQPQHF. The chain is built from TRBV9 and TRBJ1-5, with D unresolved. CDR3 length equals 13 residues. V lost 3 bases to trimming and J lost 7 bases, with 11 bases between them. The germline CDR1 and CDR2 sequences are SGDLS and YYNGEE.

This clonotype was observed many times. The V call is TRBV20-1, the J call TRBJ1-2; TRBD1 might be the D (5 bases). Trimming pared 5 bases from V and 5 bases from J, leaving 24 bases between. The V gene's germline CDR1 is DFQATT and CDR2 SNEGSKA (reference sequence). This CDR3 has 16 amino acids. DNA for the CDR3: TGCAGTGCTGACTTAATAACCGGGACCCTCACATATGGCTACACCTTC. Translated, it gives CSADLITGTLTYGYTF.

This clonotype was found many times. This chain connects TRBV29-1 to TRBJ1-4; D might be TRBD1 (6 bases). Germline assignment: CDR1 SQVTM and CDR2 ANQGSEA. The V end was cut by 7 bases, the J end by 6 bases, with 12 bases between. The CDR3 totals 12 residues. This chain's CDR3 is CSGQASDEKLFF. In DNA, the CDR3 is TGCAGCGGACAGGCCTCCGATGAAAAACTGTTTTTT.

There are a few counts of this clonotype. The chain uses TRBV24-1 and TRBJ1-5, with no clear D. Germline lookup yields CDR1 KGHDR and CDR2 SFDVKD. Trimming took 5 bases from V and 0 from J, leaving 7 bases between them. The CDR3 length is 14 residues. The chain's CDR3 is CATSGTPSNQPQHF. The CDR3, as DNA: TGTGCCACCAGTGGCACACCTAGCAATCAGCCCCAGCATTTT.

This clonotype was picked up a small number of times. V usage is TRBV15 and J usage is TRBJ2-3; D uncertain. V lost 6 bases and J 7 bases, leaving 11 bases between the germline ends. Germline CDR1 and CDR2: LNHNV and YYDKDF (reference sequence). The CDR3 contains 12 residues. The CDR3 reads CATSGDRNTQYF. CDR3 nucleotides: TGTGCCACCAGTGGGGATCGGAATACGCAGTATTTT.

The chain uses TRBV24-1 and TRBJ2-2; D is perhaps TRBD2 (5 bases). Germline V gene sequence: CDR1 KGHDR, CDR2 SFDVKD. Between the trimmed V and J ends, which lost 7 bases and 2 bases, there was a span of 19 bases. CDR3 size: 17 residues. CDR3 residues: CATSPSPGSQNTGELFF. In nucleotides, the CDR3 is TGTGCCACCAGCCCTAGCCCCGGGTCCCAAAACACCGGGGAGCTGTTTTTT.

CDR3 sequence (DNA): TGTGCCAGCAGCCAAGCGGACAGCCGTTTATACGAGCAGTACTTC. Amino acids: CASSQADSRLYEQYF. The chain joins TRBV14 to TRBJ2-7, with D tentatively TRBD1 (6 bases). CDR1 SGHDN and CDR2 FVKESK come from the germline V gene. The V and J ends lost 1 base and 4 bases respectively, with 14 bases between them. CDR3 length: 15 amino acids.